The present T cell receptor (beta chain) was sequenced within a study of CD8+ T cells in alopecia areata. Study-wide context: Treated patients received severity scores based on the percentage of scalp area affected. Findings and caveats of the study: In scalp and blood, many expanded lesional clones persisted during tofacitinib.

With 4 bases removed from V and 0 bases from J, the gap between germline ends came to 10 bases. Germline V gives CDR1 SGDLS, CDR2 YYNGEE. The CDR3 has 14 amino acids. The treatment denotes: oral pan-JAK inhibitor, 5-10 mg twice daily. Researchers picked out CD4+ and CD8+ T cells from PBMCs by sorting. As concerns this clone: Its antigen is unidentified.

Extraction of RNA preceded its reverse transcription into cDNA, which served as the sequencing template. Profiling relied on immunoSEQ multiplex PCR, and the TCRdb table lists in-frame clones only, not all of them. The repertoire consists of some 190,000 clones, with about 51% occurring once and the leading ten covering 10%. Material: CD8+ T cells sorted from blood, obtained at roughly week 52, from a patient treated with tofacitinib. The genes are TRBV9 and TRBJ1-1, with D possibly TRBD1 on 5 matching bases. The clonotype was recovered from a human donor with alopecia areata. The CDR3 spells CASSPRQLNTEAFF. The CDR3, as DNA: TGTGCCAGCAGCCCCCGACAGCTGAACACTGAAGCTTTCTTT. The full variable domain, its missing parts supplied by reference TRBV9 and TRBJ1-1, is DSGVTQTPKHLITATGQRVTLRCSPRSGDLSVYWYQQSLDQGLQFLIQYYNGEERAKGNILERFSAQQFPDLHSELNLSSLELGDSALYFCASSPRQLNTEAFFGQGTRLTVV.